One sample yielded the 2 T cell receptor beta chains listed below, sequenced in a study of blood T cell repertoires in COVID-19. Here immunoSEQ multiplex PCR was the method, and the copy in TCRdb shows in-frame clones only, minus some. Altogether 200,000 to 300,000 clones are present, roughly four fifths being singletons, with the ten largest covering over 7.5%. Sequences were obtained from peripheral blood. All receptors derive from a man older than 75 with acute or convalescent COVID-19.

The V gene is TRBV28, the J gene TRBJ2-3, with 7 bases that match TRBD1. Germline V CDR1 and CDR2: MDHEN, SYDVKM. With V trimmed by 5 bases and J by 6 bases, 20 bases remained unmatched. The CDR3 loop spans 18 amino acids. CDR3 sequence reads: CASSPWANRGVESDTQYF. CDR3 nucleotides: TGTGCCAGCAGTCCATGGGCCAACAGGGGAGTGGAATCGGATACGCAGTATTTT.

The chain links TRBV12-3 or TRBV12-4 to TRBJ2-3, with D perhaps TRBD1 (5 bases). The V end lost 7 bases, the J end lost 0 bases, and 8 bases lay between the germline ends. The CDR3 covers 13 residues. The CDR3 sequence is CASNQGSTDTQYF. The CDR3 region has the DNA TGTGCCAGCAATCAGGGAAGCACAGATACGCAGTATTTT.